This T cell receptor beta chain was recorded in a study of radiation and T cells in renal cell carcinoma. Study results and caveats: In blood, top tumor clones expanded by 2 weeks, shrinking by 4. No pretreatment tumor biopsies were available for baseline clonotypes.

Sample time point: blood 2 weeks post-SBRT. Treatment defined: 15 Gy SBRT to primary tumor, nephrectomy 4 weeks later. Radiation-treated patients gave blood at baseline, week 2 and week 4. As for this clone: Its antigen remains unknown.

Profiled with immunoSEQ multiplex PCR; TCRdb holds only in-frame clones, not every one. This sample carries roughly 28,000 clones, approximately 81% of them seen once, and the ten largest clones take roughly 30%. The germline CDR1 and CDR2 sequences are GTSNPN and SVGIG (reference sequence). V lost 0 bases and J lost 0, with 15 bases in between. The CDR3 totals 17 residues. The material sequenced was blood, taken from a patient whose treatment included radiotherapy and nephrectomy. The sequence was collected from a man aged 60 to 69 with renal cell carcinoma. The J gene is TRBJ1-3, the V gene TRBV30; D unclear. CDR3 residues: CAWSVRVSGLSGNTIYF. CDR3 nucleotides: TGTGCCTGGAGTGTAAGGGTATCGGGTCTCTCTGGAAACACCATATATTTT.